This TCR beta chain was sequenced for a study of T-cell reconstitution after alpha-beta-depleted transplantation in children. Germline V gene data show CDR1 as LGHNA and CDR2 as YNFKEQ. Trimming removed 8 bases at V and 3 bases at J, with 16 bases between. This CDR3 has 14 amino acids. Remarks on this clonotype: This sequence may be a read error, since a much larger clone differs from it by one base.

Preparing the TCRbeta library involved the use of unique molecular identifiers. MiXCR, run by TCRdb on the PCR reads, gives a single entry per CDR3 protein. The sample lists roughly 24,000 distinct CDR3 sequences, approximately 11% occurring once. The sequence derives from a human donor who donated a stem cell graft to a child with chronic granulomatous disease. The sample here was PBMCs from the stem cell graft donor, taken from the stem cell graft. The V and J genes are TRBV4-2 and TRBJ1-2, with D tentatively TRBD1 (5 bases). As DNA, the CDR3 is TGTGCCAGCGGCCCTGGGGACCCCTACTATGGCTACACCTTC. It specifies CASGPGDPYYGYTF.